The next 23 T cell receptor beta chains were all read from a single sample in a study of spatial heterogeneity in lung cancer. TCRdb re-called the 5' RACE reads through MiXCR, storing one row per CDR3 protein. The table shows about 36,000 distinct CDR3 sequences, with less than 5.5% occurring only once. Time point described: sample taken at primary tumor resection. No cells were sorted before sequencing. The whole RNA sequenced was extracted from tumor, nontumor lung or frozen PBMC. The specimen comprised PBMCs, sampled at surgery. The receptors were gathered from a female donor with early-stage non-small cell lung cancer.

This clonotype has at least ten counts. This chain joins TRBV7-2 and TRBJ2-4; unclear D gene. Germline loops: CDR1 SGHTA, CDR2 FQGNSA. CDR3 length: 12 amino acids. Trimming pared 5 bases from V and 7 bases from J, leaving 9 bases between. DNA of the CDR3: TGTGCCAGCAGCCTCGAACCCAACATTCAGTACTTC. Translating gives CASSLEPNIQYF.

This clonotype appeared many times. The rearrangement joins TRBV29-1 to TRBJ2-5; D may correspond to TRBD1 or TRBD2 (5 bases each). Deletions cut 6 bases from V and 5 bases from J, with 16 bases between. CDR1 SQVTM and CDR2 ANQGSEA come from the germline V gene. The CDR3 has 13 amino acids. CDR3 protein: CSVLRGAPETQYF. The CDR3 DNA reads TGCAGCGTCTTGAGAGGGGCCCCGGAGACCCAGTACTTC. Together with reference TRBV29-1 and TRBJ2-5, the CDR3 gives the full variable domain: SAVISQKPSRDICQRGTSLTIQCQVDSQVTMMFWYRQQPGQSLTLIATANQGSEATYESGFVIDKFPISRPNLTFSTLTVSNMSPEDSSIYLCSVLRGAPETQYFGPGTRLLVL.

This clonotype was seen many times. The chain links TRBV5-1 to TRBJ1-1; the match to TRBD1 covers 7 bases. Per the germline V gene, CDR1 is SGHRS and CDR2 is YFSETQ. The CDR3 is 13 amino acids. The J segment lost 6 bases and the V segment lost 0 bases, leaving 2 bases of the junction unmatched. As DNA, the CDR3 is TGCGCCAGCAGCTTGGGACAGGGAGCTGAAGCTTTCTTT. It yields the protein CASSLGQGAEAFF.

There are many counts of this clonotype. The chain is built from TRBV4-2 and TRBJ1-1, with a tentative D call TRBD1 (6 bases). The germline CDR1 and CDR2 sequences are LGHNA and YNFKEQ. The CDR3 length is 17 residues. V lost 0 bases and J lost 5, with 19 bases in between. The CDR3 DNA sequence: TGTGCCAGCAGCCAAGATCAGGTTACAGGGAGTCGTACTGAAGCTTTCTTT. Encoded protein: CASSQDQVTGSRTEAFF.

This clonotype was picked up many times. One junction end does not reproduce the germline sequence, and a read error may be involved. The chain joins TRBV7-9 to TRBJ2-7; 7 bases are a match to TRBD1. CDR3 length: 15 amino acids. Per germline, CDR1 SEHNR and CDR2 FQNEAQ (reference sequence). CDR3 nucleotides: TGTGCCAGCAGCCCGACAGGGATTGTTTCCTCCGAGCAGTACTTC. Amino acid sequence: CASSPTGIVSSEQYF. Drawing the rest from reference TRBV7-9 and TRBJ2-7, the complete variable domain is DTGVSQNPRHKITKRGQNVTFRCDPISEHNRLYWYRQTLGQGPEFLTYFQNEAQLEKSRLLSDRFSAERPKGSFSTLEIQRTEQGDSAMYLCASSPTGIVSSEQYFGPGTRLTVT.

The V and J genes are TRBV6-4 and TRBJ2-2; 11 bases align to TRBD1. The germline CDR1 and CDR2 sequences are MRHNA and SNTAGT. The length of the CDR3 is 16 residues. Germline trimming cut 2 bases from V and 6 bases from J; bases unmatched to any gene: 5. This CDR3 reads CASSDSPGQGAGELFF. CDR3 DNA sequence: TGTGCCAGCAGTGACAGTCCGGGACAGGGGGCCGGGGAGCTGTTTTTT.

The sample holds many counts of this clonotype. The rearrangement joins TRBV6-1 to TRBJ2-3, with D perhaps matching TRBD1 or TRBD2 (5 bases each). Germline V gene data show CDR1 as MNHNS and CDR2 as SASEGT. The CDR3 is 16 amino acids. V shed 2 bases and J shed 2 bases, with 14 bases lying between them. The CDR3 sequence: CASSEIGHGATDTQYF. The CDR3 region has the DNA TGTGCCAGCAGTGAAATCGGACACGGGGCCACAGATACGCAGTATTTT.

This clonotype was seen ten or more times. The J gene is TRBJ2-3, the V gene TRBV18; 9 nucleotides line up with TRBD2. Unmatched junction bases numbered 4, after V lost 8 bases and J lost 1 base. This CDR3 is 14 amino acids long. Germline V gives CDR1 KGHSH, CDR2 LQKENI. This CDR3 reads CASAPSGGTDTQYF. The CDR3 DNA reads TGTGCCAGCGCTCCTAGCGGGGGCACAGATACGCAGTATTTT. The variable domain in full, completed from reference TRBV18 and TRBJ2-3, reads NAGVMQNPRHLVRRRGQEARLRCSPMKGHSHVYWYRQLPEEGLKFMVYLQKENIIDESGMPKERFSAEFPKEGPSILRIQQVVRGDSAAYFCASAPSGGTDTQYFGPGTRLTVL.

This clonotype was detected a few times. Compared with germline, one end of the junction differs, possibly owing to a read error. The chain employs TRBV7-7 and TRBJ2-5, with unresolved D. From germline, CDR1 is SSHAT and CDR2 FNYEAQ (reference sequence). There are 12 residues in the CDR3. In DNA, the CDR3 is TGTGCTAGCAGCCCCGACCGAGAGACCCAGTACTTC. Amino acids: CASSPDRETQYF.

This clonotype was seen a handful of times. The rearrangement joins TRBV20-1 to TRBJ2-7; D unclear. This CDR3 comprises 14 residues. Germline values: CDR1 DFQATT, CDR2 SNEGSKA (reference sequence). V lost 2 bases to trimming and J lost 0 bases, with 11 bases between them. CDR3: CSARKTIPSYEQYF. As DNA, the CDR3 is TGCAGTGCTAGAAAGACAATTCCCTCCTACGAGCAGTACTTC.

This clonotype was counted ten times or more. The V gene is TRBV5-1, the J gene TRBJ2-1; the D gene is possibly TRBD1 (5 bases). The germline V gene has CDR1 SGHRS and CDR2 YFSETQ. The CDR3 runs 12 residues. V lost 0 bases to trimming and J lost 10 bases, with 8 bases between them. CDR3 sequence reads: CASSLVQDEQFF. In nucleotides, the CDR3 is TGCGCCAGCAGCTTGGTACAGGACGAGCAGTTCTTC. Supplemented by reference TRBV5-1 and TRBJ2-1, the full variable domain reads KAGVTQTPRYLIKTRGQQVTLSCSPISGHRSVSWYQQTPGQGLQFLFEYFSETQRNKGNFPGRFSGRQFSNSRSEMNVSTLELGDSALYLCASSLVQDEQFFGPGTRLTVL.

This clonotype has only a few counts. This chain joins TRBV6-1 and TRBJ1-2, with D perhaps matching TRBD1 (6 bases). Germline V gene lookup returns CDR1 MNHNS and CDR2 SASEGT. The CDR3 covers 14 residues. V shed 3 bases and J shed 8 bases, with 16 bases lying between them. The DNA for the CDR3 is TGTGCCAGCAGTGAGAACAGGGACTATTGGGGCTACACCTTC. Protein product: CASSENRDYWGYTF.

This clonotype was detected only a few times. This chain connects TRBV27 to TRBJ2-1; 7 nucleotides match TRBD2. Trimming cost V 0 bases and J 4 bases; bases outside gene matches: 6. This CDR3 spans 16 amino acids. In germline, CDR1 is MNHEY, CDR2 SMNVEV (reference sequence). CDR3 nucleotides: TGTGCCAGCAGTTTATCGGCGGGAGAGGAGTACAATGAGCAGTTCTTC. Translated, it gives CASSLSAGEEYNEQFF.

There are many counts of this clonotype. V is TRBV7-9 and J is TRBJ2-1; D ambiguous. CDR1 and CDR2 from the germline V gene are SEHNR and FQNEAQ (reference sequence). The CDR3 runs 15 residues. The V gene lost 5 bases and the J gene lost 0 bases, with 11 bases spanning the gap. CDR3 amino acids: CASSNPPSSYNEQFF. CDR3 in DNA: TGTGCCAGCAGCAATCCCCCAAGCTCCTACAATGAGCAGTTCTTC.

There are many counts of this clonotype. This chain connects TRBV5-1 to TRBJ2-3; D unclear. This CDR3 has 14 residues. V dropped 4 bases and J dropped 1 base, with 10 bases sitting between them. CDR1 and CDR2 from the germline V gene are SGHRS and YFSETQ. DNA of the CDR3: TGCGCCAGCAGCAGGGATCTTGGCACAGATACGCAGTATTTT. Translating gives CASSRDLGTDTQYF.

This chain links TRBV10-3 with TRBJ1-1; D remains unclear. CDR3 length: 13 amino acids. The V end was cut by 4 bases, the J end by 0 bases, with 6 bases between. The germline CDR1 and CDR2 sequences are ENHRY and SYGVKD. This chain's CDR3 is CAISGELNTEAFF. The DNA of the CDR3 is TGTGCCATCAGTGGGGAATTGAACACTGAAGCTTTCTTT.

The chain joins TRBV18 to TRBJ2-3, with unresolved D. The CDR3 sequence is 16 residues long. V was shortened by 0 bases and J by 0 bases, with 10 bases between the two germline ends. Germline CDR1 is KGHSH and CDR2 is LQKENI. The CDR3 coding sequence is TGTGCCAGCTCACCACCGGCTAGTGCTAGCACAGATACGCAGTATTTT. Amino acids: CASSPPASASTDTQYF.

J is TRBJ2-5 and V is TRBV2, with D possibly TRBD1 on 5 matching bases. Looked up from germline, CDR1 is SNHLY and CDR2 is FYNNEI. V was shortened by 2 bases and J by 6 bases, with 16 bases between the two germline ends. CDR3 length: 15 residues. The CDR3 loop reads CASSENEGVGKTQYF. The CDR3 coding sequence is TGTGCCAGCAGTGAAAACGAAGGGGTCGGCAAGACCCAGTACTTC.

The CDR3 is CSAPSPASGQETQYF. DNA of the CDR3: TGCAGTGCCCCATCCCCGGCTAGCGGACAAGAGACCCAGTACTTC. The chain uses TRBV20-1 and TRBJ2-5; TRBD2 matches at 7 bases. The CDR3 extends over 15 amino acids. Trimming removed 6 bases from V and 2 bases from J; junction bases left unmatched: 12. CDR1 and CDR2 (germline): DFQATT, SNEGSKA (reference sequence).

The sample holds a few counts of this clonotype. The rearrangement links TRBV27 to TRBJ1-1, with no clear D. V lost 8 bases and J lost 6, with 10 bases in between. Germline assignment: CDR1 MNHEY and CDR2 SMNVEV (reference sequence). The CDR3 consists of 11 residues. CDR3 amino acids: CASFFRAEAFF. The DNA of the CDR3 is TGTGCCAGCTTTTTCCGGGCTGAAGCTTTCTTT.

This clonotype was counted ten times or more. V is TRBV2 and J is TRBJ2-4; a possible D gene is TRBD2 (5 bases). The germline V gene encodes CDR1 SNHLY and CDR2 FYNNEI. V lost 4 bases and J lost 0, with 10 bases in between. The CDR3 extends over 15 amino acids. Here the CDR3 reads CASSGDGLAKNIQYF. The CDR3 DNA sequence: TGTGCCAGCAGTGGTGACGGACTAGCCAAAAACATTCAGTACTTC.

For this clonotype: A much more abundant neighbour one base away suggests this may be a read error. The genes are TRBV5-1 and TRBJ2-3, with D hard to call. The germline CDR1 and CDR2 sequences are SGHRS and YFSETQ. V shed 7 bases and J shed 2 bases, with 11 bases lying between them. The CDR3 spans 13 residues. Here the CDR3 reads CASAVAFTDTQYF. In DNA form, the CDR3 reads TGCGCCAGCGCCGTTGCATTCACAGATACGCAGTATTTT.

This clonotype was recorded at least ten times. This chain uses TRBV20-1 with TRBJ2-1; D is ambiguous. With 5 bases removed from V and 5 bases from J, the gap between germline ends came to 4 bases. Germline V gives CDR1 DFQATT, CDR2 SNEGSKA (reference sequence). The CDR3 runs to 10 residues. The DNA for the CDR3 is TGCAGTGCTTCAGACAATGAGCAGTTCTTC. This encodes CSASDNEQFF.